The clone carrying this T cell receptor beta chain has more than one count but fewer than ten. Its antigen is still unknown. The data belong to a study of spatial heterogeneity in lung cancer. Study background: TCR and UMI combinations that were unique each appeared, on average, more than ten times in raw reads.

Single TCR cDNA molecules each had their own unique molecular identifier. TCRdb reanalysed the 5' RACE reads using MiXCR and keeps one entry per CDR3 protein. The repertoire holds about 85,000 distinct CDR3 sequences, with about 20% as singletons. Per germline, CDR1 MDHEN and CDR2 SYDVKM. The J segment lost 8 bases and the V segment lost 6 bases, leaving 13 bases of the junction unmatched. CDR3 length equals 15 residues. This sample's time point: sample taken at primary tumor resection. Whole RNA, isolated from tumor, nontumor lung or frozen PBMC, was sequenced without prior sorting. More than 70 TRACERx patients with early, untreated non-small cell lung cancer donated samples. Notes on the study in general: TCRs found ubiquitously expanded in tumor appeared in blood more at resection than at follow-up.

The source of this sequence is a male donor with early-stage non-small cell lung cancer. J is TRBJ1-2 and V is TRBV28; 9 nucleotides agree with TRBD1. The material sequenced was PBMCs, taken at surgery. The CDR3 nucleotides are TGTGCCAGCAGGGGGGTGTCCGGGACAGGGAACGGCTACACCTTC. Amino acid sequence: CASRGVSGTGNGYTF.